The present T cell receptor beta chain was sequenced within a study of T-cell reconstitution after alpha-beta-depleted transplantation in children. General study findings and limits: Approximately two months post-transplant, alpha-beta T cells reportedly originated from several hundred expanded graft clones. Some patients owed their high day-60 TCRbeta diversity to surviving recipient T cells and thymic progenitors. By one year post-transplant, T-cell counts and diversity largely arose from T cells that were newly produced.

Unique molecular identifiers featured in how the TCRbeta library was prepared. One entry per CDR3 protein, called by TCRdb with MiXCR from the PCR reads. The table has 500,000 to 650,000 distinct CDR3 sequences, around 10% seen once. Germline loops: CDR1 SGHKS, CDR2 YYEKEE (reference sequence). CDR3 length equals 16 residues. Trimming took off 1 base at V and 2 bases at J, with 16 bases between the two ends. This clonotype has a count of ten or more. What it binds is not known. Sequences were derived from PBMCs, mostly from graft donor cells, sampled 180 days after TCRalphabeta/CD19-depleted stem cell transplant. This receptor was taken from a female patient aged 2-9 years who had a stem cell transplant for aplastic anemia, so the T cells may come from the graft donor. This sequence joins TRBV5-5 and TRBJ2-7; D gene uncertain. The DNA of the CDR3 is TGTGCCAGCAGCTTGCTCCCCGGGCCGCCTCCCTACGAGCAGTACGTC. It yields the protein CASSLLPGPPPYEQYV.